The clone carrying this TCR beta chain was seen only once. Its specificity is not known. Next came a second PCR, run for about 6 to 11 cycles, which used a sample-barcoded 5' primer along with a J-beta primer mix. Each cDNA was tagged by a template-switch adaptor containing 12 random nucleotides. TCRdb re-derived calls from the 5' RACE reads in MiXCR, one entry per CDR3 protein. The sample holds some 1,800,000 distinct CDR3 sequences, more than 35% seen once. This entry belongs to a study of blood T cells in healthy people across ages. Study summary: Per two T cells, about one barcoded beta molecule was captured through template switching.

V was cut by 6 bases and J by 3 bases, with 23 bases left in between. This CDR3 region has 18 residues. Germline CDR1 is MDHEN and CDR2 is SYDVKM. The study, taken as a whole, reports: Conclusively comparing naive with antigen-experienced cells was impossible with unsorted PBMCs. Both higher diversity and more naive CD4+ cells marked long-lived donors when set against aged donors.

This clonotype was sampled from a human donor in good health. J is TRBJ2-2 and V is TRBV28; TRBD1 is a possible D gene (6 bases). Source material: blood. The CDR3 sequence: CASSAETGTLGYTGELFF. The CDR3 bases are TGTGCCAGCAGCGCTGAAACCGGGACATTAGGATACACCGGGGAGCTGTTTTTT.